The text below deals with one TCR beta chain. This entry comes from a study of cytomegalovirus exposure and HLA in healthy donors. Researchers ran the PCR with 60 Vbeta and 13 Jbeta primers. Measured with immunoSEQ multiplex PCR; TCRdb has only the in-frame clones, and not every one. The sample gives roughly 170,000 clones, about 79% of which show up once; 0.7% to 0.85% is in the top ten. CDR3 size: 17 residues. The trim removed 4 bases at V and 12 bases at J, leaving 17 bases unmatched. From germline, CDR1 is SGHTA and CDR2 FQGNSA. The receptor was isolated from a female donor in good health and CMV-seronegative. This chain connects TRBV7-2 to TRBJ2-4; 11 nucleotides align to TRBD2. Sequencing was carried out using PBMCs. The CDR3 reads CASSSQLAGVPGGSQYF. The CDR3 DNA reads as TGTGCCAGCAGCTCGCAACTAGCGGGGGTCCCAGGAGGCAGTCAGTACTTC.